The rows below give T cell receptor beta chains drawn from one sample of a study of cytomegalovirus exposure and HLA in healthy donors. Data came from immunoSEQ multiplex PCR; TCRdb stores just in-frame clones and leaves some out. This repertoire shows 100,000 to 150,000 clones, 70% to 85% found once; its top ten account for less than 4%. Sequencing was done on a sample of PBMCs. The source of these receptors is a man between 35 and 55 years old in good health and CMV-seropositive. Both conserved end residues are part of each CDR3. Expanded clones are given a class, and other clones once, few, many or no size at all.

size: NA; V: TRBV7-7; CDR3: CASTPNRGETQYF
size: NA; V: TRBV7-2; CDR3: CASSLERGQETQYF
size: NA; V: TRBV18; CDR3: CASSPGASGASFEQYF
size: NA; V: TRBV28; CDR3: CASIQGGQGYNSPLHF
size: NA; V: TRBV6-6; CDR3: CASSPPGASEQYF
size: NA; V: TRBV11-2; CDR3: CASSFREDREAFF
size: NA; V: TRBV7-3; CDR3: CASSSTSGTDTQYF
size: few; V: TRBV27; CDR3: CASRLSGAAYNEQFF
size: once; V: TRBV29-1; CDR3: CSARHGANGAQHF
size: NA; V: TRBV5-5; CDR3: CASSLLAGGQETQYF
size: NA; V: TRBV2; CDR3: CASSRDGGGSYNEQFF
size: few; V: TRBV5-1; CDR3: CASSPDRGTNTEAFF
size: few; V: TRBV7-8; CDR3: CASSVGAGLKNIQYF
size: NA; V: TRBV25-1; CDR3: CASSLSLRNTEAFF
size: NA; V: TRBV5-6; CDR3: CASSLGGDTYEQYF
size: NA; V: TRBV11-1; CDR3: CASSPKEATRRREQYF
size: NA; V: TRBV11-2; CDR3: CASSPRDRRPYEQYF
size: NA; V: TRBV19; CDR3: CASSGGGRGTEAFF
size: NA; V: TRBV11-2; CDR3: CASGLFGNEQFF
size: NA; V: TRBV19; CDR3: CASSPRVRTGKETQYF
size: NA; V: TRBV5-6; CDR3: CASSLKSGYEQYF
size: NA; V: TRBV7-8; CDR3: CASSPTDNYEQYF
size: once; V: TRBV29-1; CDR3: CSVDGLAGEDEQYF
size: NA; V: TRBV21-1; CDR3: CASSPRTGQNTDTQYF
size: NA; V: TRBV2; CDR3: CASRDRDRENEKLFF
size: NA; V: TRBV5-1; CDR3: CASSLTRGPSTDTQYF
size: few; V: TRBV6-1; CDR3: CASSTGGTEAFF
size: few; V: TRBV6-5; CDR3: CASSYSTGGSYEQYF
size: NA; V: TRBV11-2; CDR3: CASSLGQGTNYGYTF
size: few; V: TRBV5-4; CDR3: CASSPVGTRSYNEQFF
size: NA; V: TRBV11-3; CDR3: CASSPGQGREQYF
size: NA; V: TRBV6-1; CDR3: CAILRGPPSREQFF
size: once; V: TRBV2; CDR3: CASSGSQTSTDTQYF
size: few; V: TRBV25-1; CDR3: CASSPGASHGYTF
size: NA; V: TRBV2; CDR3: CASYSGANVLTF
size: NA; V: TRBV19; CDR3: CASRGGLAGVSYNEQFF
size: NA; V: TRBV6-1; CDR3: CASSELGSNTGELFF
size: NA; V: TRBV7-8; CDR3: CASSLDGGASTYEQYF
size: NA; V: TRBV5-4; CDR3: CASSLSGTYGYTF
size: NA; V: TRBV5-4; CDR3: CASSRGTESNQPQHF
size: NA; V: TRBV27; CDR3: CASSGQGQANTEAFF
size: NA; V: TRBV29-1; CDR3: CSVEEVADEQFF
size: NA; V: TRBV27; CDR3: CASRDLSTGYGYTF
size: once; V: TRBV7-6; CDR3: CASSPTGGGEAFF
size: NA; V: TRBV4-3; CDR3: CASSLNIGQGLTTNEKLFF
size: NA; V: TRBV28; CDR3: CASRSLAALGYNEQFF
size: NA; V: TRBV27; CDR3: CASRGAGGGGNTIYF
size: NA; V: TRBV5-5; CDR3: CASSPTGVEKLFF
size: NA; V: TRBV5-1; CDR3: CASSRLAGNRVFGDTQYF
size: NA; V: TRBV7-3; CDR3: CASSSTGGKETQYF
size: few; V: TRBV6-1; CDR3: CATSGGPMPPDTQYF
size: once; V: TRBV29-1; CDR3: CTAVQGATGELFF
size: NA; V: TRBV10-3; CDR3: CAISVIREVISPMSSYNSPLHF
size: NA; V: TRBV5-6; CDR3: CGSDRGVLSGANVLTF
size: NA; V: TRBV27; CDR3: CASSPPRDRNSPLHF